A single T cell receptor beta chain is shown here with its context. Germline trimming cut 2 bases from V and 2 bases from J; bases unmatched to any gene: 3. Per germline, CDR1 SGHRS and CDR2 YFSETQ. The length of the CDR3 is 14 residues. This sample was taken from a study of siplizumab effects on memory and regulatory T cells. Profiled with immunoSEQ multiplex PCR; TCRdb holds only in-frame clones, not every one. The sample has 90,000 to 110,000 clones, approximately 90% seen once. Sequenced sample: Tregs sorted from blood. The chain links TRBV5-1 to TRBJ2-7; TRBD2 agrees at 8 bases. This sequence was found in a human donor in good health. CDR3 sequence reads: CASSFTSGPYEQYF. CDR3 in DNA: TGCGCCAGCAGCTTTACTAGCGGACCCTACGAGCAGTACTTC.